The 22 T cell receptor beta chains listed next were all sequenced from one sample in a study of T cells after yellow fever vaccination. TCRdb re-analysed the 5' RACE reads in MiXCR, keeping a single row per CDR3 protein. The data show a few hundred thousand distinct CDR3 sequences, with roughly 5% seen just once and roughly 3% held by the top ten. The material sequenced was CD4+ T cells sorted from PBMCs, taken on the day of the yellow fever booster vaccination. These receptors were taken from a man between 18 and 35 years old who received the YFV17D yellow fever vaccine.

The chain combines TRBV6-6 with TRBJ1-1; D unresolved. The ends were cut back, 2 bases at V and 1 base at J, with 8 bases in the middle. Looked up from germline, CDR1 is MNHNY and CDR2 is SVGAGI (reference sequence). The CDR3 consists of 14 residues. The CDR3 loop reads CASSYIEGNTEAFF. The CDR3 DNA reads TGTGCCAGCAGTTACATCGAGGGGAACACTGAAGCTTTCTTT.

This sequence joins TRBV7-9 and TRBJ2-1; D gene unclear. The length of the CDR3 is 14 residues. Germline CDR1 is SEHNR and CDR2 is FQNEAQ (reference sequence). Trimming pared 4 bases from V and 5 bases from J, leaving 12 bases between. This CDR3 reads CASSYSGGNNEQFF. CDR3 in DNA: TGTGCCAGCAGCTACTCTGGCGGAAACAATGAGCAGTTCTTC.

The chain employs TRBV11-2 and TRBJ2-1; 8 nucleotides align to TRBD2. Germline CDR1 and CDR2: SGHAT and FQNNGV. The junction had 11 bases not matched to a gene; V was cut back by 6 bases and J by 4 bases. CDR3 length equals 16 residues. CDR3 in amino acids: CASRWLAGSPYNEQFF. The DNA for the CDR3 is TGTGCCAGCAGGTGGTTAGCGGGGTCACCATACAATGAGCAGTTCTTC. Together with reference TRBV11-2 and TRBJ2-1, the CDR3 gives the full variable domain: EAGVAQSPRYKIIEKRQSVAFWCNPISGHATLYWYQQILGQGPKLLIQFQNNGVVDDSQLPKDRFSAERLKGVDSTLKIQPAKLEDSAVYLCASRWLAGSPYNEQFFGPGTRLTVL.

The chain has TRBV20-1 and TRBJ2-5; TRBD2 matches at 12 bases. V was clipped by 5 bases and J by 0 bases; unmatched bases: 7. The CDR3 is made up of 16 amino acids. Germline CDR1 and CDR2: DFQATT and SNEGSKA (reference sequence). CDR3 loop: CSAGLAGFSYQETQYF. CDR3 in DNA: TGCAGTGCTGGACTAGCGGGGTTCTCCTACCAAGAGACCCAGTACTTC.

The genes are TRBV7-8 and TRBJ2-4; 7 nucleotides line up with TRBD1. Germline CDR1 and CDR2: SGHVS and FQNEAQ. The CDR3 has 16 residues. The V gene end was trimmed by 1 base and the J gene end by 2 bases; junction bases not matched to a gene: 5. Here the CDR3 DNA reads TGTGCCAGCAGCTTAGTCAGGGGGTATACCAAAAACATTCAGTACTTC. Translating gives CASSLVRGYTKNIQYF. The variable domain in full, completed from reference TRBV7-8 and TRBJ2-4, reads GAGVSQSPRYKVAKRGQDVALRCDPISGHVSLFWYQQALGQGPEFLTYFQNEAQLDKSGLPSDRFFAERPEGSVSTLKIQRTQQEDSAVYLCASSLVRGYTKNIQYFGAGTRLSVL.

J is TRBJ2-3 and V is TRBV4-3, with D possibly being TRBD2 (5 bases). The V gene lost 0 bases and the J gene lost 1 base, with 8 bases spanning the gap. The germline CDR1 and CDR2 sequences are LGHNA and YSLEER. There are 15 residues in the CDR3. Here the CDR3 reads CASSQDRRGTDTQYF. DNA for the CDR3: TGCGCCAGCAGCCAAGATCGGCGGGGCACAGATACGCAGTATTTT.

There are a few counts of this clonotype. The V call is TRBV25-1, the J call TRBJ2-5; no reliable D call. V shed 6 bases and J shed 5 bases, with 13 bases lying between them. This CDR3 is 13 amino acids long. Germline V gives CDR1 MGHDK, CDR2 SYGVNS. The DNA for the CDR3 is TGTGCCAGCAGGCGCGGAAGGGTTGAGACCCAGTACTTC. Its translation is CASRRGRVETQYF.

J is TRBJ2-5 and V is TRBV6-2 or TRBV6-3; D is ambiguous. The V end lost 5 bases, the J end lost 5 bases, and 12 bases lay between the germline ends. The germline gives CDR1 MNHEY, CDR2 SVGEGT. CDR3 size: 13 residues. The CDR3 DNA follows: TGTGCCAGCAGTCTCGACATATGGGAGACCCAGTACTTC. Translating it yields CASSLDIWETQYF.

The genes are TRBV20-1 and TRBJ2-6; D is unclear. Trimming shortened V by 3 bases and J by 2 bases, and 8 bases separated the two germline ends. Germline V gene data show CDR1 as DFQATT and CDR2 as SNEGSKA (reference sequence). This CDR3 comprises 14 residues. The CDR3 protein is CSARRIPGANVLTF. The CDR3 nucleotides are TGCAGTGCTAGGAGGATTCCTGGGGCCAACGTCCTGACTTTC.

This chain uses TRBV20-1 with TRBJ2-5, with 14 bases fitting TRBD2. V gave up 3 bases and J gave up 5 bases; unmatched junction bases: 14. The CDR3 covers 18 residues. Germline CDR1 DFQATT, CDR2 SNEGSKA (reference sequence). CDR3 coding DNA: TGCAGTGCTAGGGGACTAGCGGGGGTAGGGAAGCATGGGGAGACCCAGTACTTC. Translated: CSARGLAGVGKHGETQYF.

V gene TRBV5-1 combines with J gene TRBJ1-2; the D gene is possibly TRBD1 (6 bases). Per the germline V gene, CDR1 is SGHRS and CDR2 is YFSETQ. Trimming stripped 1 base from V and 0 bases from J, with 10 bases between. The CDR3 spans 15 residues. The CDR3: CASSLTGLANYGYTF. The CDR3, as DNA: TGCGCCAGCAGCTTGACAGGGCTTGCTAACTATGGCTACACCTTC.

This rearrangement joins TRBV5-4 to TRBJ2-3; a possible D gene is TRBD1 (6 bases). The CDR3 covers 15 residues. The germline CDR1 and CDR2 sequences are SGHNT and YYREEE (reference sequence). Trimming shortened V by 5 bases and J by 0 bases, and 13 bases separated the two germline ends. CDR3 loop: CASRRTEYSTDTQYF. As DNA, the CDR3 is TGTGCCAGCAGGCGGACAGAATATAGCACAGATACGCAGTATTTT.

CDR3 in amino acids: CASNRETSYEQYV. In nucleotides, the CDR3 is TGTGCCAGCAATCGGGAGACCTCATACGAGCAGTACGTC. The chain couples TRBV2 to TRBJ2-7; a possible D gene is TRBD2 (6 bases). The V and J ends lost 7 bases and 4 bases respectively, with 14 bases between them. The CDR3 spans 13 residues. Germline V CDR1 and CDR2: SNHLY, FYNNEI.

This clonotype was recorded at least ten times. This chain links TRBV6-6 with TRBJ2-5, with 10 bases lining up with TRBD2. This CDR3 has 15 residues. The germline CDR1 and CDR2 sequences are MNHNY and SVGAGI (reference sequence). With 4 bases clipped from V and 5 bases from J, the junction kept 7 bases outside the gene matches. CDR3 sequence reads: CASSFPSGGRETQYF. The CDR3 DNA follows: TGTGCCAGCAGTTTCCCTAGCGGGGGAAGGGAGACCCAGTACTTC.

V and J are TRBV5-1 and TRBJ1-5; 8 bases fit TRBD1. CDR3 length: 14 residues. V shed 5 bases and J 5 bases; nucleotides not matched to a gene: 6. Germline lookup yields CDR1 SGHRS and CDR2 YFSETQ. This CDR3 is CASSRTGRDQPQHF. The DNA of the CDR3 is TGCGCCAGCAGTCGGACAGGGAGAGATCAGCCCCAGCATTTT.

The V call is TRBV24-1, the J call TRBJ1-1; D is ambiguous. V was trimmed by 9 bases and J by 1 base, leaving 14 bases between them. The length of the CDR3 is 14 residues. Germline CDR1 is KGHDR and CDR2 is SFDVKD. The CDR3 reads CATLDGYRNTEAFF. The CDR3 DNA is TGTGCCACCCTGGACGGCTACCGGAACACTGAAGCTTTCTTT.

There are many counts of this clonotype. This chain joins TRBV7-9 and TRBJ2-3; D gene ambiguous. V lost 2 bases, J lost 0 bases, and 3 bases lay in between. The CDR3 is 13 amino acids. Per germline, CDR1 SEHNR and CDR2 FQNEAQ (reference sequence). The CDR3 DNA sequence: TGTGCCAGCAGCTTACTGAGCACAGATACGCAGTATTTT. This translates into CASSLLSTDTQYF.

This clonotype was seen many times. The V gene is TRBV4-1, the J gene TRBJ1-3; the D is unclear. With 4 bases removed from V and 2 bases from J, the gap between germline ends came to 15 bases. CDR1 and CDR2 from the germline V gene are MGHRA and YSYEKL. CDR3 size: 16 residues. In DNA, the CDR3 is TGCGCCAGCAGCCGACTAGACGGGGAGACTGGAAACACCATATATTTT. It is translated as CASSRLDGETGNTIYF.

V is TRBV5-1 and J is TRBJ2-2; TRBD1 matches 8 bases. Germline V gene sequence: CDR1 SGHRS, CDR2 YFSETQ. Trimming took 0 bases from V and 6 from J; bases not matched to a gene: 1. This CDR3 has 14 residues. CDR3 sequence (DNA): TGCGCCAGCAGCTTGGAACAGGGGGCCGGGGAGCTGTTTTTT. Amino acid sequence: CASSLEQGAGELFF.

This clonotype has ten or more counts. The V and J genes are TRBV29-1 and TRBJ2-3; D not certain. This CDR3 is built from 16 residues. Germline V gene data show CDR1 as SQVTM and CDR2 as ANQGSEA. Trimming took off 6 bases at V and 0 bases at J, with 19 bases between the two ends. The chain's CDR3 is CSVRPVVVSSTDTQYF. DNA of the CDR3: TGCAGCGTCCGACCCGTGGTGGTATCTAGCACAGATACGCAGTATTTT.

This clonotype has more than one count but fewer than ten. The chain is built from TRBV5-4 and TRBJ2-1; 12 bases are shared with TRBD1. Germline V gene data show CDR1 as SGHNT and CDR2 as YYREEE (reference sequence). V gave up 4 bases and J gave up 10 bases; unmatched junction bases: 6. The CDR3 is 14 residues long. The CDR3 reads CASSRDRGQKEQFF. The CDR3 DNA reads TGTGCCAGCAGCCGGGACAGGGGGCAGAAGGAGCAGTTCTTC.

The rearrangement links TRBV12-3 or TRBV12-4 to TRBJ1-5, with D unresolved. This CDR3 is built from 14 residues. Trimming cost V 3 bases and J 3 bases, with 9 bases left between them. CDR3 sequence: CASSFFRTNQPQHF. DNA of the CDR3: TGTGCCAGCAGTTTCTTTCGGACCAATCAGCCCCAGCATTTT.